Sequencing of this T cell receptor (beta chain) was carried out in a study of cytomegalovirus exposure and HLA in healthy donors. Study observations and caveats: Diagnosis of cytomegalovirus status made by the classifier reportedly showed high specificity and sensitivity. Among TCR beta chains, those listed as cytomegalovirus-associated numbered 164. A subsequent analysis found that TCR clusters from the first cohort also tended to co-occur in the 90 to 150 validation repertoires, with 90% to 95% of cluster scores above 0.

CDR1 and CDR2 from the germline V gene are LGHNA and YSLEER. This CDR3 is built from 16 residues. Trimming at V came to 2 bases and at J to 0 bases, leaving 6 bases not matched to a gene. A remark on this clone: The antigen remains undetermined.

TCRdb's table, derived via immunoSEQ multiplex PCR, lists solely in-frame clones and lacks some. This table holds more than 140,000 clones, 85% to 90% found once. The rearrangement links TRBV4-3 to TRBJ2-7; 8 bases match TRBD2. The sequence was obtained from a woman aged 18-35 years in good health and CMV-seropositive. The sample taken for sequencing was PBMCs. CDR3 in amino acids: CASSQLAGGFSYEQYF. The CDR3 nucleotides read TGCGCCAGCAGCCAACTCGCGGGAGGATTCTCCTACGAGCAGTACTTC.